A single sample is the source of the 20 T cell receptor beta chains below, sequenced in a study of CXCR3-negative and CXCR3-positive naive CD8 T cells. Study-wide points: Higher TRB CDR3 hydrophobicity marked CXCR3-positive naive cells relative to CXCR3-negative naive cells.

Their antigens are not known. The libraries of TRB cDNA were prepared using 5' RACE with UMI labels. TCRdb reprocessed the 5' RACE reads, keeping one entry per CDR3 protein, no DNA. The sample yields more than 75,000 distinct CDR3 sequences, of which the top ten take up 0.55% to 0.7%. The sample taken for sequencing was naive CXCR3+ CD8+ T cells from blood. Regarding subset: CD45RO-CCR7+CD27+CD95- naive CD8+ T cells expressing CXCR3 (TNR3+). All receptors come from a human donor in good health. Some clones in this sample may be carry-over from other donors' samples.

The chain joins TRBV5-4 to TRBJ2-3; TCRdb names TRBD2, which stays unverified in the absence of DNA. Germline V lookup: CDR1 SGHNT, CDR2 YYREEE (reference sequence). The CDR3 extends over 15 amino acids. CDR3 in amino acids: CASSNPGLSTDTQYF.

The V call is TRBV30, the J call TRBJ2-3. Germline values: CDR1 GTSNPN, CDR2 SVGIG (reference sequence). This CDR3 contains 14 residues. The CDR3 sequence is CAWTNLGSTDTQYF.

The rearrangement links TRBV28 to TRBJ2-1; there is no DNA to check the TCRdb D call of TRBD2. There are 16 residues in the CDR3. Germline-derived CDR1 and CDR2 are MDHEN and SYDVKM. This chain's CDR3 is CASSPRLAGGYNEQFF. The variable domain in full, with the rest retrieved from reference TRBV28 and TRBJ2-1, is DVKVTQSSRYLVKRTGEKVFLECVQDMDHENMFWYRQDPGLGLRLIYFSYDVKMKEKGDIPEGYSVSREKKERFSLILESASTNQTSMYLCASSPRLAGGYNEQFFGPGTRLTVL.

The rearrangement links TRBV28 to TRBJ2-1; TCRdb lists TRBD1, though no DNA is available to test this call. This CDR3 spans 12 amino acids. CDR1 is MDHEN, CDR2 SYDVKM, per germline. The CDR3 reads CASSARGFEQFF.

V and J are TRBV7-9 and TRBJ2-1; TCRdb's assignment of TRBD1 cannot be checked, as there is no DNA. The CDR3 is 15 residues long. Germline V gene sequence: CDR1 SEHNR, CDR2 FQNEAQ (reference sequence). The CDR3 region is CASSPSDRAYNEQFF. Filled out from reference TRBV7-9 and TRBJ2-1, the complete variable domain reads DTGVSQNPRHKITKRGQNVTFRCDPISEHNRLYWYRQTLGQGPEFLTYFQNEAQLEKSRLLSDRFSAERPKGSFSTLEIQRTEQGDSAMYLCASSPSDRAYNEQFFGPGTRLTVL.

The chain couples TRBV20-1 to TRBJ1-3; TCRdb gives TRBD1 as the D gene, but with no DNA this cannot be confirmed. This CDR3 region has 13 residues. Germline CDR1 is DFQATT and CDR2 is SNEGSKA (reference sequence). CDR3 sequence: CSKAGADGNTIYF.

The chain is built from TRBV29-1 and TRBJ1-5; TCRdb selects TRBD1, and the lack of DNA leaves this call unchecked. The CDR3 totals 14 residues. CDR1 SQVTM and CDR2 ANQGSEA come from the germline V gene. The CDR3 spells CSVETTGVGEPQHF.

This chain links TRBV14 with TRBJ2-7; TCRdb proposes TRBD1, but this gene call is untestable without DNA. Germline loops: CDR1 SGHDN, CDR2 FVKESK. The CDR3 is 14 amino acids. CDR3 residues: CASRGTGSSYEQYF.

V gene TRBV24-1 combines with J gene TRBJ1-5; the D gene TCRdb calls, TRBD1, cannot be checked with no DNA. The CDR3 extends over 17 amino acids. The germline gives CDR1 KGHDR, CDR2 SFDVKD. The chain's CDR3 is CATSDPGTGSSNQPQHF.

CDR3 region: CASSQEVVVAGEWNEQYF. The V gene is TRBV4-2, the J gene TRBJ2-7; TCRdb's D call, TRBD2, is unchecked because there is no DNA. In germline, CDR1 is LGHNA, CDR2 YNFKEQ. This CDR3 is 18 amino acids long.

The chain's CDR3 is CASKGENNEKLFF. The chain links TRBV3-1 to TRBJ1-4; lacking DNA, the TRBD1 call made by TCRdb goes unchecked. The CDR3 spans 13 residues. The V gene's germline CDR1 is LGHDT and CDR2 YNNKEL (reference sequence).

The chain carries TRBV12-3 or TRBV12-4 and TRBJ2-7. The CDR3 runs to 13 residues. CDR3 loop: CASSSSTTGEQYF.

The CDR3 sequence is CASSQEFWTGNTEAFF. This chain connects TRBV4-2 to TRBJ1-1; the TCRdb D gene call, TRBD1, has no DNA to confirm it. Germline values: CDR1 LGHNA, CDR2 YNFKEQ. This CDR3 has 16 residues.

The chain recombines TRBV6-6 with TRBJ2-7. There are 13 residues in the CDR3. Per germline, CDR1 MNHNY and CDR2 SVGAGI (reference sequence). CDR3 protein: CASSWTGMYEQYF.

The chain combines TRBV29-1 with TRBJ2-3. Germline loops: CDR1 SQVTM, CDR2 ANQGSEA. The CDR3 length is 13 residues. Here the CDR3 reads CSVEKDSTDTQYF.

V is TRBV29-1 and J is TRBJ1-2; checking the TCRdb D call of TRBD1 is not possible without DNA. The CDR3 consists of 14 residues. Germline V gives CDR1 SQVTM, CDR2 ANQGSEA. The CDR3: CSVEGLGHNYGYTF. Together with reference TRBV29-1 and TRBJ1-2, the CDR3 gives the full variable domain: SAVISQKPSRDICQRGTSLTIQCQVDSQVTMMFWYRQQPGQSLTLIATANQGSEATYESGFVIDKFPISRPNLTFSTLTVSNMSPEDSSIYLCSVEGLGHNYGYTFGSGTRLTVV.

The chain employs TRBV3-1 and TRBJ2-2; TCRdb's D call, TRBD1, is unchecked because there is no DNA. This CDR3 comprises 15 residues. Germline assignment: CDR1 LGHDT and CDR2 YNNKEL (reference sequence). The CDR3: CASSQGRGSIGELFF.

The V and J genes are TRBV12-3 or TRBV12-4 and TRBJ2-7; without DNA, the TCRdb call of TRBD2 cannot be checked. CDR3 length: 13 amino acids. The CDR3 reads CASRGTRSYEQYF.

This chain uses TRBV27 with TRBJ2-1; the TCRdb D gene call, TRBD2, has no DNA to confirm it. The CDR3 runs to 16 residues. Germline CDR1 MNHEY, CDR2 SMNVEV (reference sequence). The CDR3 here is CASSSTSGGLYNEQFF.

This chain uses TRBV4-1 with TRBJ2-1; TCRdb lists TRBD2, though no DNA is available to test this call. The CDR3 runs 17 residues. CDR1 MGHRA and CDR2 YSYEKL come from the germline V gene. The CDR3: CASSHGPAENSYNEQFF.